Sequencing of this T cell receptor beta chain was carried out in a study of chemoradiotherapy in HPV16-positive cancers. Study-level information: Functional T-cell assays on two HPV16-positive patients' cells defined candidate HPV-specific clones and common TCR motifs. The study's findings and limits: Candidate HPV-specific clones and E7-related TCR motifs grew in tumor during treatment. Only a couple of HPV16-positive patients supplied the functional HPV-specificity definition.

Over chemoradiotherapy, repertoires were sampled more than once. As to this clone: Its target is not known.

Germline V CDR1 and CDR2: SGHAT, FQNNGV. Trimming cost V 4 bases and J 7 bases, with 13 bases left between them. The CDR3 consists of 13 residues. Produced via immunoSEQ multiplex PCR; TCRdb's table is partial and in-frame only. The sample holds 9,500 to 15,000 clones, over 75% seen once. This specimen was blood, taken from a patient who underwent chemoradiotherapy. This rearrangement joins TRBV11-2 to TRBJ2-5; no clear D gene. The clonotype comes from a human donor with HPV-associated anogenital cancer. CDR3 bases: TGTGCCAGCAGCTACGAGCCCCCCGGGACCCAGTACTTC. Encoded protein: CASSYEPPGTQYF.